This passage covers 10 T cell receptor beta chains from one sample sequenced in a study of Graves' ophthalmopathy and Graves' hyperthyroidism. CDR3 regions of TCR beta were amplified from RNA transcripts. First-round RT-PCR relied on HTBI primers, and a second-round multiplex PCR came next. TCRdb reprocessed the multiplex PCR reads with MiXCR, giving one entry per CDR3 protein. Among some 1.1 million distinct CDR3 sequences, about 36% were seen once, and the ten largest hold over 8.5%. The sequencing sample was made of peripheral blood or thyroid tissue (not recorded which). The source of these receptors is an adult man with Graves' hyperthyroidism.

This rearrangement joins TRBV24-1 to TRBJ1-5; no firm D call. The CDR3 contains 12 residues. CDR1 and CDR2 (germline): KGHDR, SFDVKD. Trimming pared 5 bases from V and 11 bases from J, leaving 12 bases between. The CDR3 sequence: CATSGTGETQHF. In DNA, the CDR3 is TGTGCCACCAGTGGGACGGGCGAGACCCAGCATTTT.

This clonotype appeared many times. The CDR3 sequence is CASSLMDTEAFF. The CDR3 DNA follows: TGTGCCAGCAGTTTAATGGACACTGAAGCTTTCTTT. The chain is built from TRBV12-3 or TRBV12-4 and TRBJ1-1; D unresolved. There are 12 residues in the CDR3. Trimming removed 2 bases from V and 3 bases from J, with 4 bases in between.

The chain recombines TRBV4-3 with TRBJ2-7; the match to TRBD1 covers 10 bases. Germline loops: CDR1 LGHNA, CDR2 YSLEER. This CDR3 spans 15 amino acids. V trimming: 3 bases; J trimming: 2 bases; junction bases outside the gene matches: 4. The CDR3 loop reads CASSQGTGVTYEQYF. CDR3 sequence (DNA): TGCGCCAGCAGCCAGGGGACAGGGGTTACCTACGAGCAGTACTTC.

This clonotype occurred a few times. The rearrangement uses TRBV12-3 or TRBV12-4 and TRBJ1-6, with D uncertain. The CDR3 spans 11 residues. With 2 bases removed from V and 14 bases from J, the gap between germline ends came to 7 bases. The CDR3 bases are TGTGCCAGCAGTTTACGTGGGGCCCTCCACTTT. Protein: CASSLRGALHF.

The chain employs TRBV28 and TRBJ2-7, with TRBD1 matching over 8 bases. This CDR3 region has 16 residues. The germline CDR1 and CDR2 sequences are MDHEN and SYDVKM. V trimming: 2 bases; J trimming: 1 base; junction bases outside the gene matches: 7. CDR3 in amino acids: CASSLQGTGPSYEQYF. CDR3 bases: TGTGCCAGCAGTTTACAGGGGACAGGACCGTCCTACGAGCAGTACTTC.

V and J are TRBV4-3 and TRBJ2-7; D may be TRBD1 (5 bases). V was trimmed by 1 base and J by 2 bases, leaving 9 bases between them. Germline V gives CDR1 LGHNA, CDR2 YSLEER. The CDR3 contains 14 residues. CDR3 DNA: TGCGCCAGCAGCCAAGGGGGCATTGCCTACGAGCAGTACTTC. This sequence encodes CASSQGGIAYEQYF.

The chain joins TRBV5-1 to TRBJ1-6; D perhaps matches TRBD1 (6 bases). Germline V lookup: CDR1 SGHRS, CDR2 YFSETQ. The CDR3 has 14 amino acids. Trimming pared 0 bases from V and 9 bases from J, leaving 10 bases between. CDR3 sequence (DNA): TGCGCCAGCAGCTTGGACAGGGAAGGTTCACCCCTCCACTTT. It is translated as CASSLDREGSPLHF.

As regards this clonotype: The CDR3 end shows no conserved phenylalanine or tryptophan, and so a read error is likely. This rearrangement joins TRBV29-1 to TRBJ1-5, with 7 bases matching TRBD1. Germline values: CDR1 SQVTM, CDR2 ANQGSEA. CDR3 size: 13 residues. Trimming took 4 bases from V and 11 from J; bases not matched to a gene: 11. CDR3 DNA sequence: TGCAGCGTTGCGGGACAGAGACAAGAGACCCAGCATTCT. The encoded protein is CSVAGQRQETQHS.

The sample holds a few counts of this clonotype. The chain couples TRBV6-5 to TRBJ1-2; D is uncertain. CDR1 MNHEY and CDR2 SVGAGI come from the germline V gene. The CDR3 spans 12 residues. Trimming cost V 5 bases and J 8 bases, with 12 bases left between them. The CDR3 nucleotides are TGTGCCAGCAGTAAAGAGCTGGGCGGCTACACCTTC. Translating gives CASSKELGGYTF.

Note on this clonotype: This may arise from a read error, as a much more abundant clone is one base away. This rearrangement joins TRBV11-2 to TRBJ2-5; TRBD2 aligns across 13 bases. The CDR3 loop spans 15 amino acids. Germline loops: CDR1 SGHAT, CDR2 FQNNGV. V gave up 5 bases and J gave up 10 bases; unmatched junction bases: 10. The CDR3 DNA reads TGTGCCAGCAGCAGGACTAGCGGGAGCCGCCGGATCCAGTACTTC. Translating it yields CASSRTSGSRRIQYF.